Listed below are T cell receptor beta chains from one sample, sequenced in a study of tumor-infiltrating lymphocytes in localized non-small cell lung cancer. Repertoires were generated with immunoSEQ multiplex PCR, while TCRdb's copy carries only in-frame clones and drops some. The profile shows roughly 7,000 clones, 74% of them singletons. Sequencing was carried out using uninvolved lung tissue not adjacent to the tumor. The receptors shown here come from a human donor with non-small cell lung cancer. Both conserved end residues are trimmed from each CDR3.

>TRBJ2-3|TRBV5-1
ASSTAGSTDTQY
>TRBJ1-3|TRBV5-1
ASTERGTSGNTIY
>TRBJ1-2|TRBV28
ASSLSSWGAQGYT
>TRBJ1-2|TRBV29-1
SVASRTTPKIYGYT
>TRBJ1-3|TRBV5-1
ASSTAGTGSGNTIY
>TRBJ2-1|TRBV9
ASSVVGTGGHNEQF
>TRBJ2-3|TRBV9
ASSTYTDTQY
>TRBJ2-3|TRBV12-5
ASGFVRGQGADTQY
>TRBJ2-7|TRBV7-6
ASSLGGGYYEQY
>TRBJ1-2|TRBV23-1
ASSQSQQGDGYT
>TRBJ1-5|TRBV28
ASSNQGRGNQPQH
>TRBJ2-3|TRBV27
ASSLYLPGTTDTQY
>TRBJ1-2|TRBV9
ASSVATGSGVGYT
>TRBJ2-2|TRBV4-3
ASSHAIGRGGTGELF
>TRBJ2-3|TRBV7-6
ASSTYHTDTQY
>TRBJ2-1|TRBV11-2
ASSPTGFEQF
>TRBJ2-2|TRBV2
ASSEWGSEAGAGELF
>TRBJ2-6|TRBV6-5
ASRGERGGSS
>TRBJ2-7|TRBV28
ASSLGSDRIYEQY
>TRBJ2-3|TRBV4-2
ASSQDLPGHKNTQY
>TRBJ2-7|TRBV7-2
ASSLVSPSYEQY
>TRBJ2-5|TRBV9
ASSPIPQETQY
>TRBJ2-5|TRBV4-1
ASSQDQETQY
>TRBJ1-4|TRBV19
ASRRQMANEKLF
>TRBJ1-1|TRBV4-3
ASSQDLLGNTEAF
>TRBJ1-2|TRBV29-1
SVEDPGQVE
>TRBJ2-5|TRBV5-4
ASRERGAWETQY
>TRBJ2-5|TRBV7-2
ASSMYQETQY
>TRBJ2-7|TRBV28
ASRAINDRGEQY
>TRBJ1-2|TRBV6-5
ASSYPGTAGSYT
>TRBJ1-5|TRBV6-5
ASSSDSLLPPQPQH
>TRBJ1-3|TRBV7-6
ASSSGQGSASGNTIY
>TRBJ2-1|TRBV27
ASSLLGAGGLYNEQF
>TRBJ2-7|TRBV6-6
ASRRDTYEQY
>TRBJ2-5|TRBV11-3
ASSFGPQETQY
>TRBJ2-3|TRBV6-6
ASSYGTTYTDTQY
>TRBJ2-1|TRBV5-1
ASSGTGGFGEQF
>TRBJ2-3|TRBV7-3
ASSLYGLARDTQY
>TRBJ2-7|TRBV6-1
ASSVAIPGQGTYEQY
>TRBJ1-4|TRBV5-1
ASSLRRGEGTNEKLF
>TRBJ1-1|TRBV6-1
ASRVPNTEAF
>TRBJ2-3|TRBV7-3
ASSKTSGVTDTQY
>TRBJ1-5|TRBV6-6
ASSNNQPQH
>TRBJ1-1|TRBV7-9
ASSSNRGTEAF
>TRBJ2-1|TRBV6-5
ASSGLAGEGEQF
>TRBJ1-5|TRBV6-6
ASSYGGSNQPQH
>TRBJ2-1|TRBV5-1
ASSLAADYNEQF
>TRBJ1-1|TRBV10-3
AIRPFPDNTEAF
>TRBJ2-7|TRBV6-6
ASTDTGKSSYEQY
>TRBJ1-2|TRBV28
ASLRQGDGYT
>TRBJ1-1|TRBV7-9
ASSKMNTEAF
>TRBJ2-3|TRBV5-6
ASSFAGTTDTQY
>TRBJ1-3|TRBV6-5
ASSRGNTIY
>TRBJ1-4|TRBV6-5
ASSAGTLNEKLF
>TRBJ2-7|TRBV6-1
AIALGDEQY
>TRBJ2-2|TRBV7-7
ASSPDNPGELF
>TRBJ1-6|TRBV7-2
ASLRARNSPLH